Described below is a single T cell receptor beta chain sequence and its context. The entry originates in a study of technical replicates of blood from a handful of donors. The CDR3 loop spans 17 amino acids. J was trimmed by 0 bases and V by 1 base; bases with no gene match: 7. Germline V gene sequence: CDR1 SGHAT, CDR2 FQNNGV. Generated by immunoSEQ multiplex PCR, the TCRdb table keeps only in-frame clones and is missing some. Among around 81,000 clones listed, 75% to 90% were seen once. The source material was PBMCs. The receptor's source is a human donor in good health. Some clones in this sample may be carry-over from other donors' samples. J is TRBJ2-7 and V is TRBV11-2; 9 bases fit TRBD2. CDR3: CASSLGSGAGGSYEQYF. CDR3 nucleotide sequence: TGTGCCAGCAGCTTAGGGTCGGGAGCGGGAGGCTCCTACGAGCAGTACTTC.